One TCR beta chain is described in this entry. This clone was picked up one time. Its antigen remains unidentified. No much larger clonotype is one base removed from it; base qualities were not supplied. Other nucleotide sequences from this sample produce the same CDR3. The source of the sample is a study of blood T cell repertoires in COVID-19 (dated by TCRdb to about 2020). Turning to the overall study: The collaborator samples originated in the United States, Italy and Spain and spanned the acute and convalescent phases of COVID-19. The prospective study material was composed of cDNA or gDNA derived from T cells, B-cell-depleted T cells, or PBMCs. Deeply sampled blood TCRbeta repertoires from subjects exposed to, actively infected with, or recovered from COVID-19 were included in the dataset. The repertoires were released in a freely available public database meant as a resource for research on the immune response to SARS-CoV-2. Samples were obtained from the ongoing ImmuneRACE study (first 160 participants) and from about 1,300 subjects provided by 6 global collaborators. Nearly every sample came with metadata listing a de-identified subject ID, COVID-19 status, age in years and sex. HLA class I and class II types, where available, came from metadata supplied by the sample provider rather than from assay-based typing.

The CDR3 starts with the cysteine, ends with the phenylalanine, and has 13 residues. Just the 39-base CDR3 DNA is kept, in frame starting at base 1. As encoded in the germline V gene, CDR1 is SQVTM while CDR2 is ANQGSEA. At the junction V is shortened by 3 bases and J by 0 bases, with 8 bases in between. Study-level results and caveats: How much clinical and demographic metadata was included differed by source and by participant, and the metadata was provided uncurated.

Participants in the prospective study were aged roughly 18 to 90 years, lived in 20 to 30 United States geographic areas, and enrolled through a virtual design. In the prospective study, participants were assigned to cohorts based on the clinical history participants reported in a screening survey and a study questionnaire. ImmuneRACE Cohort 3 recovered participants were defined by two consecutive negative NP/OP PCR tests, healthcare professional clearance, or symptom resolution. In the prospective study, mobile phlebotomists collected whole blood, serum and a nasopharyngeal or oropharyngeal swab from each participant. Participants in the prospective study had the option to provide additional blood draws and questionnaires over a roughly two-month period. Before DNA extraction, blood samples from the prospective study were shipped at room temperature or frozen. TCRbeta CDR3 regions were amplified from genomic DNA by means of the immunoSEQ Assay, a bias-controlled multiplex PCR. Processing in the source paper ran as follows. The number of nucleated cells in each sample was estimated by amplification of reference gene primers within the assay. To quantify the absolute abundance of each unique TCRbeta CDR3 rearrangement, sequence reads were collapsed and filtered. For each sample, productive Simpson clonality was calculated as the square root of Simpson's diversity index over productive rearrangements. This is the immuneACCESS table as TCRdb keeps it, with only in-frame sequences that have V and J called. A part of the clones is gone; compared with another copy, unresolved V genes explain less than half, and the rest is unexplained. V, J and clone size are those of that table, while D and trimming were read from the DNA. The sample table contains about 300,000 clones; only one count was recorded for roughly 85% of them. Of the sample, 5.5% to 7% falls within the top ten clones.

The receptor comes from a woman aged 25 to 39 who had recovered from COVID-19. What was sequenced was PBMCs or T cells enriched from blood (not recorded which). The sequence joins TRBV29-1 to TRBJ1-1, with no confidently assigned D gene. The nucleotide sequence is TGCAGCGTTGAGACAAGAATGAACACTGAAGCTTTCTTT. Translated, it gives CSVETRMNTEAFF.